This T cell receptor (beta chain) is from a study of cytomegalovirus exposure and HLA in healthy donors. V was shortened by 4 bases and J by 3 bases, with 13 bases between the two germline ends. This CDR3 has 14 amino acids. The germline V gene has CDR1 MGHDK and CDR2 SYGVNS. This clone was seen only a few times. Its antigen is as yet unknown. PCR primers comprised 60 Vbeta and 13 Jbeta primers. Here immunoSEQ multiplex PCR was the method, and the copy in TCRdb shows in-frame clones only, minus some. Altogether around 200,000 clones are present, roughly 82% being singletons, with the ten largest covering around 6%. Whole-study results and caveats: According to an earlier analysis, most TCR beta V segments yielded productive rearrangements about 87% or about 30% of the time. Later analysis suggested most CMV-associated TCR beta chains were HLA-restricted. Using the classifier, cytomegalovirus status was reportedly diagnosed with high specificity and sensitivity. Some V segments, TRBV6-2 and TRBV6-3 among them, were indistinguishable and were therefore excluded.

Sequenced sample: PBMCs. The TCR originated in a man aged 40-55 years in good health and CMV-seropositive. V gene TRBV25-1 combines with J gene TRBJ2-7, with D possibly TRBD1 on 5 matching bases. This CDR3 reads CASSVTGLGYEQYF. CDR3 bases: TGTGCCAGCAGTGTTACAGGCTTGGGCTACGAGCAGTACTTC.